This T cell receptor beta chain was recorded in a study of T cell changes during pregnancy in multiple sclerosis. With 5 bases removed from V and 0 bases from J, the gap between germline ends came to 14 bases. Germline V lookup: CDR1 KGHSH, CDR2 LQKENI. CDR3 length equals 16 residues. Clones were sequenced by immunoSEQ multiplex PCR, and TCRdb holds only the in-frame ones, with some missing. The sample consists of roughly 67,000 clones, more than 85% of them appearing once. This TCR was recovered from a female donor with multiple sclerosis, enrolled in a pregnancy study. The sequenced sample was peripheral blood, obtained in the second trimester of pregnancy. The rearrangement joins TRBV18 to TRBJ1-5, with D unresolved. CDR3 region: CASSGGVPNSNQPQHF. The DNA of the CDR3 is TGTGCCAGCTCAGGCGGGGTACCTAATAGCAATCAGCCCCAGCATTTT.